This TCR beta chain was found in a study of T cell responses to AZD1222 COVID-19 vaccine. In the study overall: The study pooled second doses at about 4 or about 12 weeks.

CDR1 LGHNT and CDR2 FRNRAP come from the germline V gene. The CDR3 is 13 residues long. The ends were cut back, 2 bases at V and 5 bases at J, with 9 bases in the middle. Note on this clone: The antigen is unknown.

Broader study findings: Spike-specific TCR breadth and depth grew following two AZD1222 doses. Donors were mostly white British, more females; clonal diversity possibly underestimated.

Sequencing was performed with immunoSEQ multiplex PCR; in TCRdb, only in-frame clones are kept and a portion is missing. The table lists under 130,000 clones, 80% to 90% of them singletons. The material was peripheral blood, obtained on day 0 of AZD1222 vaccination. This TCR was recovered from an adult in good health. This chain links TRBV12-5 with TRBJ1-1; D unclear. The CDR3 here is CASGLNSGTEAFF. The CDR3 DNA is TGTGCTAGTGGTTTGAATTCGGGGACTGAAGCTTTCTTT.